These 13 T cell receptor beta chains share one sample of origin, sequenced in a study of blood T cell repertoires in COVID-19. Clones were sequenced by immunoSEQ multiplex PCR, and TCRdb holds only the in-frame ones, with some missing. The top ten hold about 10% of the sample, which has under 150,000 clones, more than 70% seen once. Source material: peripheral blood. The receptors derive from a man between 45 and 60 years old with active or convalescent COVID-19.

The V gene is TRBV5-1, the J gene TRBJ2-2; 9 bases fit TRBD1. With V trimmed by 0 bases and J by 0 bases, 3 bases remained unmatched. This CDR3 comprises 17 residues. Germline CDR1 SGHRS, CDR2 YFSETQ. CDR3 sequence: CASSLGDRDPNTGELFF. CDR3 in DNA: TGCGCCAGCAGCTTGGGGGACAGGGATCCGAACACCGGGGAGCTGTTTTTT.

V gene TRBV3-1 (or the pseudogene TRBV3-2) combines with J gene TRBJ2-1, with 9 bases that match TRBD2. Germline CDR1 is LGHDT and CDR2 is YNNKEL (reference sequence). The V and J ends lost 0 bases and 10 bases, in that order; junction bases with no gene match: 10. The CDR3 contains 16 residues. The DNA for the CDR3 is TGTGCCAGCAGCCAAGAGAAGGTAGCGGGAGTGGTAGAGCAGTTCTTC. The encoded protein is CASSQEKVAGVVEQFF.

The chain has TRBV7-9 and TRBJ2-1, with 12 bases matching TRBD2. V shed 7 bases and J 4 bases; nucleotides not matched to a gene: 8. The CDR3 covers 16 residues. The germline V gene encodes CDR1 SEHNR and CDR2 FQNEAQ (reference sequence). This CDR3 reads CASTRTSGTRYNEQFF. The CDR3 DNA reads as TGTGCCAGCACCCGGACTAGCGGGACTCGATACAATGAGCAGTTCTTC. Variable domain in full (rest from reference TRBV7-9 and TRBJ2-1): DTGVSQNPRHKITKRGQNVTFRCDPISEHNRLYWYRQTLGQGPEFLTYFQNEAQLEKSRLLSDRFSAERPKGSFSTLEIQRTEQGDSAMYLCASTRTSGTRYNEQFFGPGTRLTVL.

The chain has TRBV5-1 and TRBJ2-3; TRBD1 matches 9 bases. The CDR3 extends over 16 amino acids. Germline loops: CDR1 SGHRS, CDR2 YFSETQ. V dropped 5 bases and J dropped 3; count of bases not matched to a gene: 10. The chain's CDR3 is CASRPTGQGRTDTQYF. In DNA form, the CDR3 reads TGCGCCAGCAGACCTACGGGACAGGGTAGAACAGATACGCAGTATTTT. Full variable domain (missing parts from reference TRBV5-1 and TRBJ2-3): KAGVTQTPRYLIKTRGQQVTLSCSPISGHRSVSWYQQTPGQGLQFLFEYFSETQRNKGNFPGRFSGRQFSNSRSEMNVSTLELGDSALYLCASRPTGQGRTDTQYFGPGTRLTVL.

The rearrangement joins TRBV5-6 to TRBJ2-1; TRBD2 matches at 9 bases. The ends lost 4 bases at V and 8 bases at J; junction bases unmatched: 10. In germline, CDR1 is SGHDT, CDR2 YYEEEE. The CDR3 spans 15 residues. CDR3 DNA: TGTGCCAGCAGCAGTACCCAGCGGGAGGAACATGAGCAGTTCTTC. It translates to CASSSTQREEHEQFF.

The chain has TRBV6-5 and TRBJ1-1; D may be TRBD1 (5 bases). CDR1 MNHEY and CDR2 SVGAGI come from the germline V gene. V gave up 6 bases and J gave up 5 bases, with 16 bases separating them. The CDR3 loop spans 14 amino acids. The CDR3 bases are TGTGCCAGCAGGCGGGGACCGCTGGAGACTGAAGCTTTCTTT. It translates to CASRRGPLETEAFF.

The chain couples TRBV5-1 to TRBJ1-3, with a possible D match to TRBD1 (5 bases). V lost 0 bases, J lost 4 bases, and 11 bases lay in between. The CDR3 totals 15 residues. Germline-derived CDR1 and CDR2 are SGHRS and YFSETQ. The CDR3, as DNA: TGCGCCAGCAGCTTGGAGGCAGGGAAGGGAAACACCATATATTTT. Translation: CASSLEAGKGNTIYF.

V is TRBV5-4 and J is TRBJ2-3; 7 bases agree with TRBD1. This CDR3 is 15 amino acids long. Germline trimming cut 4 bases from V and 7 bases from J; bases unmatched to any gene: 12. Germline CDR1 is SGHNT and CDR2 is YYREEE (reference sequence). The CDR3 loop reads CASSTRDSRFHTQYF. The CDR3 nucleotides are TGTGCCAGCAGCACTCGGGACAGCCGGTTTCATACGCAGTATTTT.

The gene calls are TRBV14 and TRBJ1-5; 9 bases are a match to TRBD1. This CDR3 comprises 14 residues. Germline CDR1 SGHDN, CDR2 FVKESK. J lost 7 bases, V lost 5 bases, and 6 bases had no gene match. DNA for the CDR3: TGTGCCAGCAGCTTCACAGGGGGCGGACAGCCCCAGCATTTT. Its protein product is CASSFTGGGQPQHF.

This chain joins TRBV9 and TRBJ2-2, with D tentatively TRBD2 (5 bases). V lost 4 bases and J 4 bases, leaving 14 bases between the germline ends. The CDR3 runs to 15 residues. Germline V gene sequence: CDR1 SGDLS, CDR2 YYNGEE. This CDR3 is CASSLKLEGTGELFF. CDR3 DNA: TGTGCCAGCAGCCTCAAACTAGAGGGCACCGGGGAGCTGTTTTTT.

The chain recombines TRBV6-5 with TRBJ2-1, with D possibly TRBD1 on 6 matching bases. Trimming left V 4 bases short and J 16 bases short, with 23 bases between. The CDR3 consists of 14 residues. Germline CDR1 is MNHEY and CDR2 is SVGAGI. CDR3 residues: CASSSSRTVGFLFF. CDR3 coding DNA: TGTGCCAGCAGTTCCTCCAGGACAGTTGGATTCCTTTTCTTC.

The chain couples TRBV19 to TRBJ2-1; a weak D match, TRBD1 (5 bases). CDR3 length: 18 residues. The germline V gene encodes CDR1 LNHDA and CDR2 SQIVND (reference sequence). V dropped 5 bases and J dropped 1 base, with 21 bases sitting between them. CDR3 sequence reads: CASSSFASGKGSYNEQFF. CDR3 DNA: TGTGCCAGTAGTTCCTTTGCCTCAGGGAAAGGGTCCTACAATGAGCAGTTCTTC. Full variable domain (remainder filled in from reference TRBV19 and TRBJ2-1): DGGITQSPKYLFRKEGQNVTLSCEQNLNHDAMYWYRQDPGQGLRLIYYSQIVNDFQKGDIAEGYSVSREKKESFPLTVTSAQKNPTAFYLCASSSFASGKGSYNEQFFGPGTRLTVL.

The chain links TRBV6-5 to TRBJ2-2; a possible D gene is TRBD1 (6 bases). The CDR3 consists of 14 residues. The V and J ends lost 1 base and 5 bases respectively, with 8 bases between them. Germline V gene lookup returns CDR1 MNHEY and CDR2 SVGAGI. CDR3: CASSYLQGTGELFF. As DNA, the CDR3 is TGTGCCAGCAGTTACTTACAGGGAACCGGGGAGCTGTTTTTT.